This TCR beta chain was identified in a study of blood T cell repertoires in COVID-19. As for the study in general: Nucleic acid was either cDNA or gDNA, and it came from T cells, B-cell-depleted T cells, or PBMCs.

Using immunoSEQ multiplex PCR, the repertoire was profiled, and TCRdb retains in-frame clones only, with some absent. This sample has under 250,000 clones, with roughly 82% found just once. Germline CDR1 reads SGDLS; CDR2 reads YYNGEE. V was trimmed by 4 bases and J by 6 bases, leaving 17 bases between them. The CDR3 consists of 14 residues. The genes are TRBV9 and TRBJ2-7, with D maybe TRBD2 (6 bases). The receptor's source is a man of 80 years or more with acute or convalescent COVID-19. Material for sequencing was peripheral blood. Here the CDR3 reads CASSSGTGPGEQYF. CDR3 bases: TGTGCCAGCAGCTCCGGGACTGGGCCAGGCGAGCAGTACTTC.